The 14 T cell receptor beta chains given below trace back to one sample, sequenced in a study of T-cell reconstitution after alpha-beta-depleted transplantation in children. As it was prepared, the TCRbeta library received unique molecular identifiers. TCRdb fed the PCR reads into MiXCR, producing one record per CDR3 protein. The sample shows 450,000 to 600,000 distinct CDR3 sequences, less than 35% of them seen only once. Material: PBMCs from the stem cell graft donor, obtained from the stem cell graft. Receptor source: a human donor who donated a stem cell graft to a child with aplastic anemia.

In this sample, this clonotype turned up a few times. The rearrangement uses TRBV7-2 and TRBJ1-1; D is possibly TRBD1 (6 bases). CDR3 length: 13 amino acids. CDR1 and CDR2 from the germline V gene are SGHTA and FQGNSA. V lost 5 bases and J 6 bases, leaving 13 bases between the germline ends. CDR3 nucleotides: TGTGCCAGCAGCCCAGGGGTTGGGGCTGAAGCTTTCTTT. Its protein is CASSPGVGAEAFF.

CDR3 coding DNA: TGTGCCAGCAGTTACCAAGCGCTATCGAACACCGGGGAGCTGTTTTTT. Protein: CASSYQALSNTGELFF. The chain is built from TRBV6-5 and TRBJ2-2; D gene unclear. The V end was cut by 2 bases, the J end by 0 bases, with 10 bases between. From germline, CDR1 is MNHEY and CDR2 SVGAGI. This CDR3 has 16 residues.

CDR3 in DNA: TGCAGCGTAGTCCTTGGGAGGCTTTCCGAAAAACTGTTTTTT. Its translation: CSVVLGRLSEKLFF. V is TRBV29-1 and J is TRBJ1-4; D gene uncertain. V shed 6 bases and J shed 8 bases, with 19 bases lying between them. Per germline, CDR1 SQVTM and CDR2 ANQGSEA. The CDR3 sequence is 14 residues long.

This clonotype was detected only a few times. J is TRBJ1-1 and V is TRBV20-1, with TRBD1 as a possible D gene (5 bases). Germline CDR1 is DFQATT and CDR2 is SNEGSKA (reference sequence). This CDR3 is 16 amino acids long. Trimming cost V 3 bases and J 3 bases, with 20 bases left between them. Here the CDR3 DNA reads TGCAGTGCTAGGGGGGGTGGCAACCGATGGGACACTGAAGCTTTCTTT. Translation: CSARGGGNRWDTEAFF.

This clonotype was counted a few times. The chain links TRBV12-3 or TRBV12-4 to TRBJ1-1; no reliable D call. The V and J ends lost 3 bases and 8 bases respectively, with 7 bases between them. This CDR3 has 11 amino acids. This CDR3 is CASSFYKEAFF. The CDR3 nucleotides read TGTGCCAGCAGTTTTTACAAAGAAGCTTTCTTT.

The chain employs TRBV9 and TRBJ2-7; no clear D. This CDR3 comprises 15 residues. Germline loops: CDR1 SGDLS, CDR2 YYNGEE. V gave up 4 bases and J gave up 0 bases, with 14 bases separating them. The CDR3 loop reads CASSPSGPSSYEQYF. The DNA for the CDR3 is TGTGCCAGCAGCCCCTCCGGCCCCAGCTCCTACGAGCAGTACTTC.

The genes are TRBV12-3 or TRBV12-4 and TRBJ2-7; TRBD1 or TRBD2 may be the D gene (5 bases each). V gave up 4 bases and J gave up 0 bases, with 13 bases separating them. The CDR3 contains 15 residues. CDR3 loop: CASSSKGDDSYEQYF. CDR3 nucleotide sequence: TGTGCCAGCAGTTCTAAAGGGGACGACTCCTACGAGCAGTACTTC.

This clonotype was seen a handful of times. The CDR3 here is CASETQYF. CDR3 in DNA: TGTGCCAGCGAGACCCAGTACTTC. The rearrangement uses TRBV27 and TRBJ2-5; no reliable D call. This CDR3 region has 8 residues. Looked up from germline, CDR1 is MNHEY and CDR2 is SMNVEV (reference sequence). V was clipped by 8 bases and J by 5 bases, with 0 bases between them.

CDR3 nucleotide sequence: TGTGCCAGCAGCACGACGATACCAGAGGGCAGGGAGTTTACCGGGGAGCTGTTTTTT. This sequence encodes CASSTTIPEGREFTGELFF. The chain has TRBV21-1 and TRBJ2-2; the table names TRBD2, a call not compared with the DNA. TRBV21-1 is a listed pseudogene. The length of the CDR3 is 19 residues.

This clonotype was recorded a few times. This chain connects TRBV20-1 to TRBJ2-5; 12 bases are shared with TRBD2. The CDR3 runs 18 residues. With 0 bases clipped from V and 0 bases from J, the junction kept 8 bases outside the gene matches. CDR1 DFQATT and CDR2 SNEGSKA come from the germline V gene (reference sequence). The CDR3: CSARDPSGGGPYQETQYF. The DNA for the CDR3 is TGCAGTGCTAGAGATCCTAGCGGGGGGGGCCCGTACCAAGAGACCCAGTACTTC.

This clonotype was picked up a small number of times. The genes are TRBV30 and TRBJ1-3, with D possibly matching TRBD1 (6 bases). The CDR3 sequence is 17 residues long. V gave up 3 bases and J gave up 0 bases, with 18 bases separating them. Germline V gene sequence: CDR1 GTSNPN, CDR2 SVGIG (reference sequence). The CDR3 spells CAWSPMWGGLSGNTIYF. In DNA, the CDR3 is TGTGCCTGGAGCCCTATGTGGGGGGGCCTCTCTGGAAACACCATATATTTT.

CDR3 sequence reads: CSAEREKSNEQFF. The CDR3 nucleotides are TGCAGTGCCGAGCGGGAGAAAAGCAATGAGCAGTTCTTC. The chain couples TRBV20-1 to TRBJ2-1, with 8 bases matching TRBD2. Germline V gene data show CDR1 as DFQATT and CDR2 as SNEGSKA (reference sequence). Losses at the gene ends were 6 bases for V and 6 bases for J; bases not matched to a gene: 7. The CDR3 has 13 residues.

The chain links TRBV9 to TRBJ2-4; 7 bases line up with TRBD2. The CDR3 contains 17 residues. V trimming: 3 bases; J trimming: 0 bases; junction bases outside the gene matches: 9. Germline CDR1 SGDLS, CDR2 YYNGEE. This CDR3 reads CASSAAPGGVAKNIQYF. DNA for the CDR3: TGTGCCAGCAGCGCCGCACCGGGAGGAGTAGCCAAAAACATTCAGTACTTC. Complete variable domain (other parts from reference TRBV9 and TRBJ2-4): DSGVTQTPKHLITATGQRVTLRCSPRSGDLSVYWYQQSLDQGLQFLIQYYNGEERAKGNILERFSAQQFPDLHSELNLSSLELGDSALYFCASSAAPGGVAKNIQYFGAGTRLSVL.

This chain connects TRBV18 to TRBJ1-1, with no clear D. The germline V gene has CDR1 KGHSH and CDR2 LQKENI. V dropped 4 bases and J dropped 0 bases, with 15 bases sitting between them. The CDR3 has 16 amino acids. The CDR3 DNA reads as TGTGCCAGCTCACTCCACGACGGACGGCTGAACACTGAAGCTTTCTTT. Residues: CASSLHDGRLNTEAFF.